The entry below gives a single TCR beta chain sequence along with its context. Treatment: preoperative locoregional IRX-2 cytokine immunotherapy. Patients received preoperative, locoregional IRX-2 cytokine immunotherapy in a phase Ib study. These data are taken from a study of preoperative IRX-2 immunotherapy in early breast cancer. Assay: immunoSEQ multiplex PCR; the TCRdb copy retains only in-frame clones and omits some. Counted here are about 37,000 clones, roughly 80% occurring once; the ten biggest clones make up nearly 1.5%. From germline, CDR1 is SGHTA and CDR2 FQGNSA. V shed 7 bases and J 5 bases; nucleotides not matched to a gene: 6. This CDR3 is 13 amino acids long.

The TCR sequence derives from a human donor with breast cancer. The input for sequencing was lymph node tissue, taken after IRX-2 immunotherapy. The chain recombines TRBV7-2 with TRBJ2-7; the match to TRBD1 covers 9 bases. CDR3 coding DNA: TGTGCCAGCACCCAGGACAGGGGAAACGAGCAGTACTTC. This sequence encodes CASTQDRGNEQYF.